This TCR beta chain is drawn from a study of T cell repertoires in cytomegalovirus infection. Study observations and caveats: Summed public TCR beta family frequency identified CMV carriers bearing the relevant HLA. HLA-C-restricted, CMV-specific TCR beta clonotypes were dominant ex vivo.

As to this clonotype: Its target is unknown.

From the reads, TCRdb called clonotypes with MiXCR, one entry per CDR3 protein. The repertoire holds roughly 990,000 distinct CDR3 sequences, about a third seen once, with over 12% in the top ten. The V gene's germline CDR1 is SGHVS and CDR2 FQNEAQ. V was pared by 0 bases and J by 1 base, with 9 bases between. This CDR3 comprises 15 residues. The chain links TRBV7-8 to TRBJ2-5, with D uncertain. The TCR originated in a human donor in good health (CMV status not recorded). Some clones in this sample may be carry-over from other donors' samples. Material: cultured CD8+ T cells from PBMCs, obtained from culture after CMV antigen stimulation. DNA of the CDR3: TGTGCCAGCAGCTTAGCGCACAGACCCCAAGAGACCCAGTACTTC. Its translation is CASSLAHRPQETQYF.